This T cell receptor beta chain emerged from a study of a mutant IDH1 vaccine in newly diagnosed glioma. The CDR3 totals 15 residues. Deletions cut 7 bases from V and 6 bases from J, with 18 bases between. Germline V gene data show CDR1 as SNHLY and CDR2 as FYNNEI. Only in-frame clones appear in the TCRdb table, and some are missing; sequencing was by immunoSEQ multiplex PCR. The sample has about 66,000 clones; roughly four fifths are singletons. Documented time point: week 35, safety follow-up. The content of each vaccine dose was 300 ug of mutant IDH1 20-mer peptide, and topical imiquimod accompanied it. A note on this clone: Its antigen is currently unknown.

J is TRBJ2-2 and V is TRBV2; D unclear. The sequencing here drew on PBMCs, taken from a glioma patient whose treatment included an IDH1 peptide vaccine. The sequence came from a man aged 50 to 59 with glioma. The CDR3 DNA reads TGTGCCAGCATGACGGGTGGGATAGTGTCCGGGGAGCTGTTTTTT. This codes for CASMTGGIVSGELFF.